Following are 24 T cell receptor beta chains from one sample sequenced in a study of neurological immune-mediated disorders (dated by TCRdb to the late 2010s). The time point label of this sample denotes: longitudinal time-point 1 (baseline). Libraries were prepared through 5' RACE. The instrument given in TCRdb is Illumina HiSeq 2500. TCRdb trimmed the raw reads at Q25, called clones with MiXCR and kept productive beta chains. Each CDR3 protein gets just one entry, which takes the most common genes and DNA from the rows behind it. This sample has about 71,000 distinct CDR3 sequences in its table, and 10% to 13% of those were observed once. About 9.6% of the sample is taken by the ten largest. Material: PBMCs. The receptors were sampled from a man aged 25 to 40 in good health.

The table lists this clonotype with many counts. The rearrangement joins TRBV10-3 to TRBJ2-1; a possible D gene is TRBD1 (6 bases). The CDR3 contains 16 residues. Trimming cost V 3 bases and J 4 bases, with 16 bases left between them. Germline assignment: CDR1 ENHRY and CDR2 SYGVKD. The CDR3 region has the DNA TGTGCCATCAGTGATACCGGGACAACCATATACAATGAGCAGTTCTTC. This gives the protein CAISDTGTTIYNEQFF.

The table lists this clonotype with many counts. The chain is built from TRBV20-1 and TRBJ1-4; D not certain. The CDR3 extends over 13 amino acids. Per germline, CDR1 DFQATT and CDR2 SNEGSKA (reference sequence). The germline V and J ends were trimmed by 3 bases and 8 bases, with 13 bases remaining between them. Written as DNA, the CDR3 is TGCAGTGCTAGCGACCAGGTTGGGGAAAAACTGTTTTTT. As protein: CSASDQVGEKLFF.

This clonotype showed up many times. CDR3: CASSQGGDPSSYNEQFF. DNA for the CDR3: TGTGCCAGCAGCCAAGGGGGGGACCCCAGCTCCTACAATGAGCAGTTCTTC. The chain links TRBV4-2 to TRBJ2-1; D perhaps matches TRBD2 (6 bases). The germline V gene has CDR1 LGHNA and CDR2 YNFKEQ. CDR3 length equals 17 residues. V lost 1 base to trimming and J lost 0 bases, with 13 bases between them.

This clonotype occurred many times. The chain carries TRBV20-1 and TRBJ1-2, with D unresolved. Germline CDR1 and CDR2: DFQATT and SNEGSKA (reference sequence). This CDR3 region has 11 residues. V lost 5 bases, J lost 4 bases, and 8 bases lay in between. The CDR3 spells CSARPVYGYTF. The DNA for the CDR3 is TGCAGTGCTCGACCGGTCTATGGCTACACCTTC.

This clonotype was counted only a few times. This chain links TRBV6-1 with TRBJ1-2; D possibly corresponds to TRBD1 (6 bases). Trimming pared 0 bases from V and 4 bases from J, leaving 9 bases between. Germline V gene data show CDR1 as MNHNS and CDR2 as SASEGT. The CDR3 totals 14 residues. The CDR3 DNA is TGTGCCAGCAGTGAAGCCGCCAGGGGCTATGGCTACACCTTC. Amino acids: CASSEAARGYGYTF.

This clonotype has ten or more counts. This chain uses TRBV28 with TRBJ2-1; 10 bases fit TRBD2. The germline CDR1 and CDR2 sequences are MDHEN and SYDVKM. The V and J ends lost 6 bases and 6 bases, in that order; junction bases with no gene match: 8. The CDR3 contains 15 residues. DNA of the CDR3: TGTGCCAGCAGACTGCAGCGGGAGGGAGGCAATGAGCAGTTCTTC. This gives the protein CASRLQREGGNEQFF.

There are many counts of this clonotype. CDR3 protein: CATSRGTGGVEQYF. Here the CDR3 DNA reads TGTGCCACCAGCAGAGGGACAGGGGGAGTCGAGCAGTACTTC. This sequence joins TRBV15 and TRBJ2-7; 10 bases map to TRBD1. CDR3 length: 14 amino acids. V shed 1 base, J shed 6 bases, and the junction held 3 bases outside the gene matches. Per the germline V gene, CDR1 is LNHNV and CDR2 is YYDKDF (reference sequence).

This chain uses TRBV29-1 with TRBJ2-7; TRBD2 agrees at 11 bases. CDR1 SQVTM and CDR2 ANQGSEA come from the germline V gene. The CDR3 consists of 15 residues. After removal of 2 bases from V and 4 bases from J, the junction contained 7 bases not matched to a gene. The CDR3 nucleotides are TGCAGCGTTGAAAACCCTAGCGGGAGGAGATACGAGCAGTACTTC. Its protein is CSVENPSGRRYEQYF.

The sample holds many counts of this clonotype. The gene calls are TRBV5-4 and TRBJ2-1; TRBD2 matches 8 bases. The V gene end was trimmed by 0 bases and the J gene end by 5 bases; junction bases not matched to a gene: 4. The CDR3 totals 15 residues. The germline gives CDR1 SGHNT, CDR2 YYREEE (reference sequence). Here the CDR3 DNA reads TGTGCCAGCAGCTTGGCGGGAGGGCCAAACAATGAGCAGTTCTTC. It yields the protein CASSLAGGPNNEQFF.

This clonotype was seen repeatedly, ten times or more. CDR3 coding DNA: TGTGCCAGCAGCCCGGGGCTAGCGGGAGGGCAGAATGAGCAGTTCTTC. This sequence encodes CASSPGLAGGQNEQFF. This chain connects TRBV7-8 to TRBJ2-1; 12 nucleotides align to TRBD2. The V gene's germline CDR1 is SGHVS and CDR2 FQNEAQ. V lost 5 bases and J lost 7; bases outside the gene matches: 9. CDR3 length: 16 amino acids. The full variable domain, in which reference TRBV7-8 and TRBJ2-1 provide the parts outside the CDR3, is GAGVSQSPRYKVAKRGQDVALRCDPISGHVSLFWYQQALGQGPEFLTYFQNEAQLDKSGLPSDRFFAERPEGSVSTLKIQRTQQEDSAVYLCASSPGLAGGQNEQFFGPGTRLTVL.

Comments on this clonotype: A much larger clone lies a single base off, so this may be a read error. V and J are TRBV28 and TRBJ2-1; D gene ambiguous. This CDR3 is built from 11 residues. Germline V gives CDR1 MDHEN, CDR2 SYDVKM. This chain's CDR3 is CVSSLLHEQFF. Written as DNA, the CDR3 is TGTGTCAGCAGTTTATTGCATGAGCAGTTCTTC. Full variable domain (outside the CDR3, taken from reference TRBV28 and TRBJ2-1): DVKVTQSSRYLVKRTGEKVFLECVQDMDHENMFWYRQDPGLGLRLIYFSYDVKMKEKGDIPEGYSVSREKKERFSLILESASTNQTSMYLCVSSLLHEQFFGPGTRLTVL.

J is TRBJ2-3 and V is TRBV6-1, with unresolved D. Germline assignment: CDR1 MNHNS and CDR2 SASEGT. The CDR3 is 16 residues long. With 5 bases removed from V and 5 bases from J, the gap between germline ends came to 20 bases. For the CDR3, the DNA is TGTGCCAGCAGTCGGAGCTCATGGGAAAGAGGAGATACGCAGTATTTT. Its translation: CASSRSSWERGDTQYF.

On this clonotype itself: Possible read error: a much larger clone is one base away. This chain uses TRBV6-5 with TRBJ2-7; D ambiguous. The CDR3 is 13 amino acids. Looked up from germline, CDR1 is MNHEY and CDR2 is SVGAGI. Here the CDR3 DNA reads TGTGTCAGCAGTTACGACAAGACCTACGAGCAGTACTTC. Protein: CVSSYDKTYEQYF.

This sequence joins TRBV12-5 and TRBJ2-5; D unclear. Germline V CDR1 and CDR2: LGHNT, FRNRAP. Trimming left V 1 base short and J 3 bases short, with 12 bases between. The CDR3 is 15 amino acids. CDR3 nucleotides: TGTGCTAGTGGTTTGGAGTCAGGCTGGGAAGAGACCCAGTACTTC. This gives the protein CASGLESGWEETQYF.

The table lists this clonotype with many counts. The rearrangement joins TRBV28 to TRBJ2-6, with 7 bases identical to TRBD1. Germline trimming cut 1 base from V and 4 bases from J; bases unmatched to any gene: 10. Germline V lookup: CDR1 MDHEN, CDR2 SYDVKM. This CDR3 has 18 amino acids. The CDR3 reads CASSLSIGQVYGANVLTF. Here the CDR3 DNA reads TGTGCCAGCAGTTTATCCATAGGACAGGTGTACGGGGCCAACGTCCTGACTTTC.

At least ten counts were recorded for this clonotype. The CDR3 DNA follows: TGTGCCAGCAGGTTCGGACCGAGCACCTACGAGCAGTACTTC. It codes for CASRFGPSTYEQYF. This chain links TRBV6-5 with TRBJ2-7; no clear D. The CDR3 spans 14 residues. Per the germline V gene, CDR1 is MNHEY and CDR2 is SVGAGI. V dropped 6 bases and J dropped 2 bases, with 14 bases sitting between them.

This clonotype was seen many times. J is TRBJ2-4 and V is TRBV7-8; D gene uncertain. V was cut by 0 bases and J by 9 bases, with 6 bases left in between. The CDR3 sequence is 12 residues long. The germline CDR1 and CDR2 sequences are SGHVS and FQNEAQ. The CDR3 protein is CASSLAPSIQYF. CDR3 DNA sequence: TGTGCCAGCAGCTTAGCCCCCAGCATTCAGTACTTC.

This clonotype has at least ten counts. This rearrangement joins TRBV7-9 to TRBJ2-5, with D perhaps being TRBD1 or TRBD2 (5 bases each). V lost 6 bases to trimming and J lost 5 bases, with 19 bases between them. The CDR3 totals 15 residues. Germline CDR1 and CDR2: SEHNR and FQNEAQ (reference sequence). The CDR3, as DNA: TGTGCCAGCAGTAGTCGGACACCGGAGGCGGAGACCCAGTACTTC. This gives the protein CASSSRTPEAETQYF.

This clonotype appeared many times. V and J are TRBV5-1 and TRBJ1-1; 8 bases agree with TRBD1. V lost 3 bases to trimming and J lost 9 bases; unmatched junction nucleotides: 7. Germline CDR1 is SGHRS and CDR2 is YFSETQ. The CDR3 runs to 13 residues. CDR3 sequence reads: CASSSGQGLQAFF. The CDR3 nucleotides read TGCGCCAGCAGCTCCGGACAGGGTTTACAAGCTTTCTTT.

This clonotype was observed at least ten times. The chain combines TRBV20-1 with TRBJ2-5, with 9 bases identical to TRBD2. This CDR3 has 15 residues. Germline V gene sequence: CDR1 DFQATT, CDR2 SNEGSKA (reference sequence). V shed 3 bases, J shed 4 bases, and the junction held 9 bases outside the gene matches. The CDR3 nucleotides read TGCAGTGCTAGGTACCCGGGACTAGCAGGAGAGACCCAGTACTTC. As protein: CSARYPGLAGETQYF.

The CDR3 here is CATSRDRSGSGSSTGELFF. The CDR3 DNA sequence: TGTGCCACCAGCAGAGACCGGAGCGGGAGTGGTTCTAGCACCGGGGAGCTGTTTTTT. This sequence joins TRBV15 and TRBJ2-2; 8 nucleotides align to TRBD2. This CDR3 has 19 residues. The V gene end was trimmed by 0 bases and the J gene end by 4 bases; junction bases not matched to a gene: 13. Germline V gene data show CDR1 as LNHNV and CDR2 as YYDKDF (reference sequence).

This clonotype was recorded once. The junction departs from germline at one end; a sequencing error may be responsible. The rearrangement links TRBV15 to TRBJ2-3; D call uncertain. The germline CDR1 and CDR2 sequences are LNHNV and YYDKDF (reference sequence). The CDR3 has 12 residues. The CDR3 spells CATRRNEDTQYF. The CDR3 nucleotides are TGTGCCACCAGAAGGAATGAAGATACACAGTATTTT.

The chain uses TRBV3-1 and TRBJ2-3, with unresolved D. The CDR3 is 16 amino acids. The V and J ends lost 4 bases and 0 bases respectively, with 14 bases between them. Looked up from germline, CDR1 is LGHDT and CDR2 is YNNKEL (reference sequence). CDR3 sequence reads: CASSLRLGTSTDTQYF. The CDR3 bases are TGTGCCAGCAGCCTTAGACTGGGAACTAGCACAGATACGCAGTATTTT.

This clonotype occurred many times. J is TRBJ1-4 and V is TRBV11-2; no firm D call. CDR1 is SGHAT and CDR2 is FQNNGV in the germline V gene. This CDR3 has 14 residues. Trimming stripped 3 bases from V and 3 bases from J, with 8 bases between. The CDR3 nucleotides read TGTGCCAGCAGCTTCCAGGACTCTAATGAAAAACTGTTTTTT. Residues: CASSFQDSNEKLFF.